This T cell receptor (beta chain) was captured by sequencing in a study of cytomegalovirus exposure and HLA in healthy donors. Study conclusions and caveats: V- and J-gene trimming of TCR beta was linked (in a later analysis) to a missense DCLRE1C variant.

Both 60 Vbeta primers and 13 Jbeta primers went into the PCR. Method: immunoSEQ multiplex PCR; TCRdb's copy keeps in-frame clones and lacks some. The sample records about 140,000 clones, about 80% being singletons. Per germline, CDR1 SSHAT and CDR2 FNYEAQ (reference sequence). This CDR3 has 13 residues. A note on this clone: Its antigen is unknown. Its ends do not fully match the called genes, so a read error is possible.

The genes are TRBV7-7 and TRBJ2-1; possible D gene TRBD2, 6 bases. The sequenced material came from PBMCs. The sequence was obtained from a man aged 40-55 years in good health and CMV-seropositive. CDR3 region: CASSSDRGNEQFF. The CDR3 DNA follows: TGTGCTAGCAGCTCCGATCGGGGGAATGAGCAGTTCTTC.